This entry concerns a single TCR beta chain. The sample is drawn from a study of shared clonotypes between healthy human individuals. Study information: CD4 naive and memory got three plates each, CD8 naive two, CD8 memory one.

The repertoire was sequenced with immunoSEQ multiplex PCR; TCRdb's copy has only in-frame clones and lacks some. The sample holds about 2.1 million clones, just over 90% seen once. CD45RO-negative CD8 cells positively selected for CCR7 made up the naive population, which excluded terminally differentiated effector memory CD45RA+ cells. Germline values: CDR1 SGHRS, CDR2 YFSETQ. This CDR3 region has 17 residues. Trimming took 4 bases from V and 0 from J; bases not matched to a gene: 11. This TCR was recovered from a man younger than 30 in good health. Some clones in this sample may be carry-over from other donors' samples. The sequenced sample consisted of naive CD8+ T cells from PBMCs. The V and J genes are TRBV5-1 and TRBJ1-1, with TRBD1 matching 8 bases. The CDR3, as DNA: TGCGCCAGCAGCCTTACCCCGGCAGGGGGCTTGAACACTGAAGCTTTCTTT. This translates into CASSLTPAGGLNTEAFF.